This T cell receptor beta chain originates from a study of Ad26.COV2.S vaccination and SARS-CoV-2 variants. Some clones are missing from TCRdb's copy, which holds only in-frame ones; the method was immunoSEQ multiplex PCR. The sample includes a few hundred thousand clones, less than 95% of them seen just once. Germline CDR1 and CDR2: LNHDA and SQIVND (reference sequence). V shed 7 bases and J 0 bases; nucleotides not matched to a gene: 5. The CDR3 is made up of 14 amino acids. The treatment denotes: 15 to 20 received Ad26.COV2.S at low or high dose, single or two shots; about 5 received placebo; per-sample allocation not given. Following the first vaccine or placebo injection, samples were taken on day 63.

This specimen consisted of peripheral blood, obtained in a trial of Ad26.COV2.S vaccine versus placebo. This receptor was identified in a person aged 18-65 years who received the Ad26.COV2.S COVID-19 vaccine or a placebo. The V call is TRBV19, the J call TRBJ2-7, with 8 bases lining up with TRBD2. CDR3 sequence: CASKKRESSYEQYF. The CDR3 nucleotides read TGTGCCAGTAAGAAGCGGGAGTCCTCCTACGAGCAGTACTTC.